This T cell receptor (beta chain) comes out of a study of CD8 T cells in Susac syndrome. The wider study: When their blood was taken, patients with Susac syndrome were therapy-naive, taking corticosteroids, or taking intravenous immunoglobulin alone.

Reverse transcription of 0.5 to 1 ug RNA was performed with random hexamers. In TCRdb, the immunoSEQ multiplex PCR reads were re-called with MiXCR into one record per CDR3 protein. The repertoire consists of some 110,000 distinct CDR3 sequences, with over 90% occurring once and the leading ten covering less than 0.15%. Whole-study results and caveats: CD4+ T cell repertoires in Susac syndrome lacked clonal expansion.

Of note for this clonotype: Its antigen is undetermined.

The sequenced target, TCR beta, came from blood CD8+ and CD4+ T cells. As judged by recently defined diagnostic criteria, patients with Susac syndrome had definite or probable disease. Per the germline V gene, CDR1 is SGHTA and CDR2 is FQGTGA. The CDR3 covers 16 residues. The V and J ends lost 4 bases and 7 bases, in that order; junction bases with no gene match: 10. The chain has TRBV7-3 and TRBJ2-2; 9 bases are shared with TRBD2. What was sequenced was CD4+ T cells from PBMCs. The receptor comes from a human donor with Susac syndrome. CDR3 sequence reads: CASSSQLAGIGGELFF. For the CDR3, the DNA is TGTGCCAGCAGCTCCCAACTAGCGGGTATAGGCGGGGAGCTGTTTTTT.